The T cell receptor (beta chain) described here comes from a study of T cell responses to AZD1222 COVID-19 vaccine. The overall study: Samples with a second dose at about 4 or about 12 weeks were pooled together. General observations from the study: Baseline serology detected seropositivity in only six AZD1222 recipients. Of spike-specific TCRs, nearly half reportedly target regions left unmutated in variants. The peak T cell response came first, and repertoires were sampled only after it.

CDR1 is SGHTA, CDR2 FQGNSA, per germline. Trimming stripped 5 bases from V and 5 bases from J, with 10 bases between. The CDR3 is 13 residues long. TCRdb's copy holds only in-frame clones and misses some; the assay was immunoSEQ multiplex PCR. Of 90,000 to 100,000 clones detected, roughly 91% appear once; the ten largest clones hold about 3.7%. As concerns this clone: The antigen remains undetermined.

This chain uses TRBV7-2 with TRBJ1-5; D is uncertain. This TCR was recovered from an adult in good health. The sample here was peripheral blood, taken on day 0 of AZD1222 vaccination. CDR3 region: CASSTRPDQPQHF. In nucleotides, the CDR3 is TGTGCCAGCAGCACGAGACCAGATCAGCCCCAGCATTTT.